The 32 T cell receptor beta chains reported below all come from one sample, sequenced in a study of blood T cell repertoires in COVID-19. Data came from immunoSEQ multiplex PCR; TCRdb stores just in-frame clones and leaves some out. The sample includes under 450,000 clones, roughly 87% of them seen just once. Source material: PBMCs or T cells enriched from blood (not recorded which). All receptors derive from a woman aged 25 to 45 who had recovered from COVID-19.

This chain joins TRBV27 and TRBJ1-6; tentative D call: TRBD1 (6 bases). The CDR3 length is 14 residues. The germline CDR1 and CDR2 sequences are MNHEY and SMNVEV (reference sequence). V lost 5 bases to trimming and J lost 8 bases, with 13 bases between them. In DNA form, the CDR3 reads TGTGCCAGCAGTCCAAACAGGGAGCATTCACCCCTCCACTTT. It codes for CASSPNREHSPLHF.

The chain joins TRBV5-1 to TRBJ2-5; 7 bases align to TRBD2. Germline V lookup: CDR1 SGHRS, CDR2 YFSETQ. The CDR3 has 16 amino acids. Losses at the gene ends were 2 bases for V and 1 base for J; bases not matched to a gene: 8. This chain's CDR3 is CASSFLGGTSQETQYF. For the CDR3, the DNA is TGCGCCAGCAGCTTTCTGGGGGGGACTTCCCAAGAGACCCAGTACTTC.

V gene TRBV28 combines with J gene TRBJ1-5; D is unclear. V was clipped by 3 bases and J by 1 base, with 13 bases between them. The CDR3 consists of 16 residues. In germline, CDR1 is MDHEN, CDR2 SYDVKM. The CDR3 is CASSLLSRGSNQPQHF. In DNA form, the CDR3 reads TGTGCCAGCAGTTTGTTAAGTCGGGGAAGCAATCAGCCCCAGCATTTT.

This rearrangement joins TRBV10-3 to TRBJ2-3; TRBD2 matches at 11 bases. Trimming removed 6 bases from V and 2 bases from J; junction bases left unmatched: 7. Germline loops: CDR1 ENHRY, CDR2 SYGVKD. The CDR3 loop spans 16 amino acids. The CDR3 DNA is TGTGCCATCAGCACACTAGCGGGGGCGTACACAGATACGCAGTATTTT. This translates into CAISTLAGAYTDTQYF.

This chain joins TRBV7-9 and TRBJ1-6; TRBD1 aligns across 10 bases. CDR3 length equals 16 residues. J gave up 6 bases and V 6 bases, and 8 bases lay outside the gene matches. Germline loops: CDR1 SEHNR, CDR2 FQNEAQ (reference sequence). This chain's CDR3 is CASSSNRDRGNSPLHF. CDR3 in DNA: TGTGCCAGCAGTTCTAACCGGGACAGGGGTAATTCACCCCTCCACTTT.

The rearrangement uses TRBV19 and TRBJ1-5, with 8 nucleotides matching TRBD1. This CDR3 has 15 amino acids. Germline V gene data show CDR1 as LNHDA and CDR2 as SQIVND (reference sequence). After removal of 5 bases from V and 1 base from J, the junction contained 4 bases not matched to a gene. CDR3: CASSSHRGSNQPQHF. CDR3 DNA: TGTGCCAGTAGTTCTCACAGGGGGAGCAATCAGCCCCAGCATTTT.

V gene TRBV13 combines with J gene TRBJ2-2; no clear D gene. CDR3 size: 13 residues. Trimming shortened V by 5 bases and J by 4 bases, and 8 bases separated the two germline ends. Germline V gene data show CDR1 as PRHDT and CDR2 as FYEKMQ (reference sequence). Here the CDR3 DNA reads TGTGCCAGCAGCGGGCGATCCACCGGGGAGCTGTTTTTT. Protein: CASSGRSTGELFF.

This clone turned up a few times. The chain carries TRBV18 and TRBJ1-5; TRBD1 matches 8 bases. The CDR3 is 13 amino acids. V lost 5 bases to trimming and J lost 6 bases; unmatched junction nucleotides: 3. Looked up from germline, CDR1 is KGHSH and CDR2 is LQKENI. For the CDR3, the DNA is TGTGCCAGCTCAAACGACAGGGGTCAGCCCCAGCATTTT. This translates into CASSNDRGQPQHF. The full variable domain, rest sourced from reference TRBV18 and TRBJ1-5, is NAGVMQNPRHLVRRRGQEARLRCSPMKGHSHVYWYRQLPEEGLKFMVYLQKENIIDESGMPKERFSAEFPKEGPSILRIQQVVRGDSAAYFCASSNDRGQPQHFGDGTRLSIL.

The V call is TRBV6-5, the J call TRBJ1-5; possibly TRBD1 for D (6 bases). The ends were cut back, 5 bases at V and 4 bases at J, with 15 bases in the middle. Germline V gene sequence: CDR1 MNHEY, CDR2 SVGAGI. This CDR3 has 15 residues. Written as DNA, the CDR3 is TGTGCCAGCAGTCCCCGGGGGGCAGGGAATCAGCCCCAGCATTTT. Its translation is CASSPRGAGNQPQHF.

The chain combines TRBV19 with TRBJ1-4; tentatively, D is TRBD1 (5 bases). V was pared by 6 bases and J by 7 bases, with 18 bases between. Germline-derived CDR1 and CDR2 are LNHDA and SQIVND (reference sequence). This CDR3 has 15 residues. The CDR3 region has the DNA TGTGCCAGTAGAGATCGGACGGACACCCCTGAAAAACTGTTTTTT. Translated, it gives CASRDRTDTPEKLFF.

CDR3 bases: TGCGCCAGCAGCCCAGCCGGGGTGGGAAGGCCCTACAATGAGCAGTTCTTC. Translated, it gives CASSPAGVGRPYNEQFF. The V call is TRBV4-1, the J call TRBJ2-1, with D possibly TRBD2 on 5 matching bases. Germline loops: CDR1 MGHRA, CDR2 YSYEKL. CDR3 length: 17 residues. V lost 4 bases to trimming and J lost 2 bases, with 18 bases between them.

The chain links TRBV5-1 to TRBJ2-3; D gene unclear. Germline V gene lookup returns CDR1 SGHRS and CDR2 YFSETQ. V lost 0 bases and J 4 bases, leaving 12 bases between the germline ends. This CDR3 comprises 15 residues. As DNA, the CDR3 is TGCGCCAGCAGCTTGGACCCAGAGGTGGCAGATACGCAGTATTTT. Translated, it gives CASSLDPEVADTQYF.

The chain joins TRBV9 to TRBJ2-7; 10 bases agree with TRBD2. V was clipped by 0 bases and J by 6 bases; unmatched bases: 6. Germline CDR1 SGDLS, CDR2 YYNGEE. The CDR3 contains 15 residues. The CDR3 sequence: CASSVASLAGVEQYF. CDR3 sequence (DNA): TGTGCCAGCAGCGTAGCCAGTCTAGCGGGAGTCGAGCAGTACTTC. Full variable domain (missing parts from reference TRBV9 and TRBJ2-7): DSGVTQTPKHLITATGQRVTLRCSPRSGDLSVYWYQQSLDQGLQFLIQYYNGEERAKGNILERFSAQQFPDLHSELNLSSLELGDSALYFCASSVASLAGVEQYFGPGTRLTVT.

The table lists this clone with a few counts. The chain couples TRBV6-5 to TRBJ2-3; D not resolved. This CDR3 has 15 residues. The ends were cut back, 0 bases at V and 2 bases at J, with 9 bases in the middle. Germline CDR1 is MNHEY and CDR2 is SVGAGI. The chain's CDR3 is CASSYSRVLTDTQYF. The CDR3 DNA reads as TGTGCCAGCAGTTACTCGAGAGTTCTCACAGATACGCAGTATTTT.

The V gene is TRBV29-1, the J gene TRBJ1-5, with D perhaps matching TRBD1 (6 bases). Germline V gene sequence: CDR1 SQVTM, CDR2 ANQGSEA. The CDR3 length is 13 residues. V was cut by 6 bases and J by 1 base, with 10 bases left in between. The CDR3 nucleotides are TGCAGCGTGGAGGGGGGGAGCAATCAGCCCCAGCATTTT. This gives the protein CSVEGGSNQPQHF.

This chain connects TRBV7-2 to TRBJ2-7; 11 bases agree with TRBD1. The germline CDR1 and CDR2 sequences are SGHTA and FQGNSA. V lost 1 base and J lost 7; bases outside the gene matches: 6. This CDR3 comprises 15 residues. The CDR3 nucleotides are TGTGCCAGCAGCTTAGGCGGGACAGGGGGTCGTGAGCAGTACTTC. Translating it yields CASSLGGTGGREQYF.

The CDR3 is CSVVVVQLPSGANVLTF. In nucleotides, the CDR3 is TGCAGCGTTGTTGTGGTTCAACTTCCCTCTGGGGCCAACGTCCTGACTTTC. The J gene is TRBJ2-6, the V gene TRBV29-1; no clear D gene. V lost 4 bases to trimming and J lost 0 bases, with 16 bases between them. CDR1 is SQVTM and CDR2 is ANQGSEA in the germline V gene. This CDR3 comprises 17 residues.

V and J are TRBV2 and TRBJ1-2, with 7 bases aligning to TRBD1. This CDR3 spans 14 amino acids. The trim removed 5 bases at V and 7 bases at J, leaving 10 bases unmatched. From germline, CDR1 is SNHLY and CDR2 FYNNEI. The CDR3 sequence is CASSSQGRGGGYTF. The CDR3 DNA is TGTGCCAGCAGTTCACAGGGGCGAGGGGGTGGCTACACCTTC. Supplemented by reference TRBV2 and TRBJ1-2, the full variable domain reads EPEVTQTPSHQVTQMGQEVILRCVPISNHLYFYWYRQILGQKVEFLVSFYNNEISEKSEIFDDQFSVERPDGSNFTLKIRSTKLEDSAMYFCASSSQGRGGGYTFGSGTRLTVV.

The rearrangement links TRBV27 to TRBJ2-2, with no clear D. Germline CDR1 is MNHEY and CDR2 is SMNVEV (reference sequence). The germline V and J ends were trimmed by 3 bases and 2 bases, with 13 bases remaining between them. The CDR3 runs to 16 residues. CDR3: CASSFDGRFNTGELFF. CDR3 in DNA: TGTGCCAGCAGTTTCGATGGCAGGTTTAACACCGGGGAGCTGTTTTTT.

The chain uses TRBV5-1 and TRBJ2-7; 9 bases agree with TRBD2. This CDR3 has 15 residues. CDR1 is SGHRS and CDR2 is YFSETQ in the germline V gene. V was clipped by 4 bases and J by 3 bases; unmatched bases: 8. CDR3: CASSLLSGSLYEQYF. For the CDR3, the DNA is TGCGCCAGCAGCCTCCTTAGCGGGAGTCTCTACGAGCAGTACTTC.

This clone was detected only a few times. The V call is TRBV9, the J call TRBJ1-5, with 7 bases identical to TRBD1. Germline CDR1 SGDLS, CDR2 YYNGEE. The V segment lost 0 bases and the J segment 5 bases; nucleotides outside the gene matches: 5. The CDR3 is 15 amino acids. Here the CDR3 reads CASSVDTGEDQPQHF. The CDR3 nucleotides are TGTGCCAGCAGCGTAGACACAGGGGAAGATCAGCCCCAGCATTTT.

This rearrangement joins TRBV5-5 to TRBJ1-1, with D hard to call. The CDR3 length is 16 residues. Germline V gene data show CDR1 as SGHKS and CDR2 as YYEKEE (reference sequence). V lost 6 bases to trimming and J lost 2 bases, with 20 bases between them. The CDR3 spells CASNPRLGPENTEAFF. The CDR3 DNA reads TGTGCCAGCAACCCTCGGTTGGGCCCTGAAAACACTGAAGCTTTCTTT.

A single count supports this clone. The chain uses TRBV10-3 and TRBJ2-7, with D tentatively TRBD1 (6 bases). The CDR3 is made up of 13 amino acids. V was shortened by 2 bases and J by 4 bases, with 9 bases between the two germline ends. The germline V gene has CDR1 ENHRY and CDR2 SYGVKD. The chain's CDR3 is CAISEGQIYEQYF. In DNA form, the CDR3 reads TGTGCCATCAGTGAGGGACAGATATACGAGCAGTACTTC.

The CDR3 spells CASSSGYGTGELFF. CDR3 DNA sequence: TGCGCCAGCAGCTCAGGGTATGGGACCGGGGAGCTGTTTTTT. The rearrangement uses TRBV5-1 and TRBJ2-2, with TRBD1 as a possible D gene (5 bases). V gave up 3 bases and J gave up 5 bases, with 11 bases separating them. Germline lookup yields CDR1 SGHRS and CDR2 YFSETQ. The CDR3 sequence is 14 residues long.

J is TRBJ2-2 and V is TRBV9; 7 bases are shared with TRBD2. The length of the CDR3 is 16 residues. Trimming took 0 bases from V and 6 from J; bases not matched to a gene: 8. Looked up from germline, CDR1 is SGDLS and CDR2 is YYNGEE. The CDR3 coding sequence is TGTGCCAGCAGCGTAGGCGGGGGACGAGGTTCCGGGGAGCTGTTTTTT. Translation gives CASSVGGGRGSGELFF. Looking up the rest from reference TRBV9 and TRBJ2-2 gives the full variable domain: DSGVTQTPKHLITATGQRVTLRCSPRSGDLSVYWYQQSLDQGLQFLIQYYNGEERAKGNILERFSAQQFPDLHSELNLSSLELGDSALYFCASSVGGGRGSGELFFGEGSRLTVL.

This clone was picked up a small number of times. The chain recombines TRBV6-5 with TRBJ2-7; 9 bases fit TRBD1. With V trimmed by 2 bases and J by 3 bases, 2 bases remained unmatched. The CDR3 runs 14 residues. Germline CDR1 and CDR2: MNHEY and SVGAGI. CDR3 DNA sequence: TGTGCCAGCAGTTACGGGGACAGGGTCTACGAGCAGTACTTC. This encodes CASSYGDRVYEQYF.

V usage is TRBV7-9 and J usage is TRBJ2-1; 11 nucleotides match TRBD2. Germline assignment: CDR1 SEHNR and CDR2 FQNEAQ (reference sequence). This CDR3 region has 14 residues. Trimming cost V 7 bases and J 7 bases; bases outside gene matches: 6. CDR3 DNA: TGTGCCAGCACTACTAGCGGGAGTGGAAATGAGCAGTTCTTC. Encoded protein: CASTTSGSGNEQFF.

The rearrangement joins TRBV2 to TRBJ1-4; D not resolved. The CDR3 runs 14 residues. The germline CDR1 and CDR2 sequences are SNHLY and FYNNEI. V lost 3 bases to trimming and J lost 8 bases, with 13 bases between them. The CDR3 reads CASSDEAGNEKLFF. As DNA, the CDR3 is TGTGCCAGCAGTGACGAGGCCGGGAACGAAAAACTGTTTTTT.

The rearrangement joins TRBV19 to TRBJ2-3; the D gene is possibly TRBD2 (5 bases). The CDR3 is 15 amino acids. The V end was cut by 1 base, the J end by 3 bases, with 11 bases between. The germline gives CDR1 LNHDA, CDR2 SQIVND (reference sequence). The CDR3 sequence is CASSIVFWETDTQYF. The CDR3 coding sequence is TGTGCCAGTAGTATAGTTTTTTGGGAGACAGATACGCAGTATTTT.

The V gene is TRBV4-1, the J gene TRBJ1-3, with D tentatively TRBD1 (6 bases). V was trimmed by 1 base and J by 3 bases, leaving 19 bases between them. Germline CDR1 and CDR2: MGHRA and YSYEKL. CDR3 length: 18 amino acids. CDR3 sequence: CASSQGAQGTTLGNTIYF. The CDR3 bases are TGCGCCAGCAGCCAAGGGGCCCAGGGGACAACTCTTGGAAACACCATATATTTT.

Here the CDR3 DNA reads TGTGCCAGTAGTCCCCGGACTAGCGGGATCTACGAGCAGTACTTC. Translation: CASSPRTSGIYEQYF. The chain employs TRBV19 and TRBJ2-7; TRBD2 matches 12 bases. The V segment lost 5 bases and the J segment 3 bases; nucleotides outside the gene matches: 5. The germline CDR1 and CDR2 sequences are LNHDA and SQIVND (reference sequence). The length of the CDR3 is 15 residues.

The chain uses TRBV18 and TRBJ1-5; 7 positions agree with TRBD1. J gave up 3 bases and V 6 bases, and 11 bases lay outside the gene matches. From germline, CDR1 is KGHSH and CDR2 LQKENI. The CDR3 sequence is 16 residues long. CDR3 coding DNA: TGTGCCAGCTCCGTGGGACAGTCAACTATCAATCAGCCCCAGCATTTT. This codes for CASSVGQSTINQPQHF.